This T cell receptor (beta chain) was sequenced in a study of OX40 agonist ivuxolimab in advanced cancers. The overall study: At 0.01 to 10 mg/kg, ivuxolimab was administered intravenously to patients every 2 weeks.

The CDR3 is 18 amino acids. After removal of 0 bases from V and 1 base from J, the junction contained 9 bases not matched to a gene. Germline V gene sequence: CDR1 SGDLS, CDR2 YYNGEE. Worth noting for this clone: Antigen unknown.

Profiling relied on immunoSEQ multiplex PCR, and the TCRdb table lists in-frame clones only, not all of them. Of some 90,000 clones listed, approximately 87% are singletons. The study sampled blood at baseline, cycle 4 day 1, and cycle 7 day 1. Findings and caveats of the study: In the 0.1-3.0 mg/kg groups, partial responders showed among the lowest expansion.

This receptor was obtained from an adult with an advanced solid tumor such as melanoma, head and neck, liver or kidney cancer. The chain employs TRBV9 and TRBJ2-2; 7 positions agree with TRBD1. This specimen was CD4+ or CD8+ T cells sorted from blood, taken in a trial of the OX40 agonist ivuxolimab. CDR3 sequence reads: CASSVGASGQMNTGELFF. The CDR3, as DNA: TGTGCCAGCAGCGTAGGGGCCTCGGGACAGATGAACACCGGGGAGCTGTTTTTT.